One and the same sample provided the 10 T cell receptor beta chains below, sequenced in a study of shared clonotypes between healthy human individuals. The assay was immunoSEQ multiplex PCR, and TCRdb's table has in-frame clones only and misses some. The sample has about half a million clones; roughly 80% are singletons. Sequencing input: PBMCs. Source of these receptors: a woman in her 40s in good health. Some clones in this sample may be carry-over from other donors' samples.

The V gene is TRBV4-1, the J gene TRBJ2-7; the D is unclear. CDR1 and CDR2 from the germline V gene are MGHRA and YSYEKL. The germline V and J ends were trimmed by 0 bases and 3 bases, with 9 bases remaining between them. The CDR3 runs 14 residues. As DNA, the CDR3 is TGCGCCAGCAGCCAAGAAAGGACGGACTACGAGCAGTACTTC. Residues: CASSQERTDYEQYF.

This clone has a handful of counts. The V gene is TRBV2, the J gene TRBJ2-7, with 7 bases aligning to TRBD1. This CDR3 has 12 residues. Trimming cost V 10 bases and J 4 bases; bases outside gene matches: 7. Germline-derived CDR1 and CDR2 are SNHLY and FYNNEI. CDR3: CATGQEKYEQYF. The CDR3 DNA follows: TGTGCCACCGGACAGGAAAAATACGAGCAGTACTTC.

Concerning this clone itself: A far larger clone is off by one base, so a read error is likely. Other DNA sequences from this sample encode an identical CDR3 as well. The chain employs TRBV5-1 and TRBJ2-5, with 9 bases matching TRBD1. The CDR3 has 16 residues. Per germline, CDR1 SGHRS and CDR2 YFSETQ. V was clipped by 2 bases and J by 1 base; unmatched bases: 6. This CDR3 is CASSLGQGSTQETQYF. The CDR3 region has the DNA TGCGCCAGCAGCTTAGGACAGGGGAGTACCCAAGAGACCCAGTACTTC.

Turning to this clone: A much larger clonotype is one base distant, so this may be a read error. Additional DNA sequences in this sample encode the identical CDR3. The chain carries TRBV11-1 and TRBJ1-1, with no clear D. Germline CDR1 SGHAT, CDR2 FQDESV (reference sequence). The CDR3 runs to 12 residues. DNA of the CDR3: TGCGCCAGTAGCTTTGATCGGGCTGAAGCTTTCTTT. Its protein is CASSFDRAEAFF.

Regarding this clone: A much larger clone lies one base from this, so it may be a read error. Other DNA sequences in this sample translate to the same CDR3. The J gene is TRBJ2-6, the V gene TRBV4-2; D is undetermined. CDR1 and CDR2 from the germline V gene are LGHNA and YNFKEQ. This CDR3 contains 16 residues. Trimming left V 0 bases short and J 0 bases short, with 6 bases between. The DNA of the CDR3 is TGTGCCAGCAGCCAAGATGAAAGCTCTGGGGCCAACGTCCTGACTTTC. It codes for CASSQDESSGANVLTF.

V is TRBV5-1 and J is TRBJ2-7; 7 positions match TRBD1. The junction had 21 bases not matched to a gene; V was cut back by 3 bases and J by 3 bases. The V gene's germline CDR1 is SGHRS and CDR2 YFSETQ. This CDR3 comprises 19 residues. Written as DNA, the CDR3 is TGCGCCAGCAGCTCGGCCCCCGGGACAGCCCCCATCGGAATCTACGAGCAGTACTTC. It is translated as CASSSAPGTAPIGIYEQYF.

This clone has only a few counts. The chain uses TRBV28 and TRBJ2-1; D remains ambiguous. The CDR3 runs to 15 residues. The germline CDR1 and CDR2 sequences are MDHEN and SYDVKM. The V end was cut by 7 bases, the J end by 8 bases, with 21 bases between. The chain's CDR3 is CASIRGDPRRDEQFF. The CDR3 bases are TGTGCCAGCATTAGAGGCGATCCCCGCCGGGATGAGCAGTTCTTC. Full variable domain (remainder filled in from reference TRBV28 and TRBJ2-1): DVKVTQSSRYLVKRTGEKVFLECVQDMDHENMFWYRQDPGLGLRLIYFSYDVKMKEKGDIPEGYSVSREKKERFSLILESASTNQTSMYLCASIRGDPRRDEQFFGPGTRLTVL.

This rearrangement joins TRBV7-7 to TRBJ2-5, with 8 bases matching TRBD2. The V gene end was trimmed by 5 bases and the J gene end by 5 bases; junction bases not matched to a gene: 10. The V gene's germline CDR1 is SSHAT and CDR2 FNYEAQ (reference sequence). This CDR3 has 15 amino acids. The CDR3: CASSPSGGRGETQYF. The CDR3 DNA reads TGTGCCAGCAGCCCCTCGGGGGGGCGCGGGGAGACCCAGTACTTC.

V gene TRBV28 combines with J gene TRBJ2-7, with 11 bases matching TRBD2. Per germline, CDR1 MDHEN and CDR2 SYDVKM. The CDR3 has 16 residues. The junction had 10 bases not matched to a gene; V was cut back by 4 bases and J by 5 bases. In DNA, the CDR3 is TGTGCCAGCAGTTCCCCCACCCTAGCGGGAGGAGACGAGCAGTACTTC. It encodes CASSSPTLAGGDEQYF.

Comments on this clone: It differs at one base from a far larger clone, so likely a read error. This chain joins TRBV7-9 and TRBJ1-1; D is unresolved. CDR3 size: 11 residues. The germline CDR1 and CDR2 sequences are SEHNR and FQNEAQ (reference sequence). The ends were cut back, 5 bases at V and 11 bases at J, with 12 bases in the middle. This CDR3 is CASSPYSKAFF. The CDR3 nucleotides are TGTGCCAGCAGCCCCTACAGTAAGGCTTTCTTT. Together with reference TRBV7-9 and TRBJ1-1, the CDR3 gives the full variable domain: DTGVSQNPRHKITKRGQNVTFRCDPISEHNRLYWYRQTLGQGPEFLTYFQNEAQLEKSRLLSDRFSAERPKGSFSTLEIQRTEQGDSAMYLCASSPYSKAFFGQGTRLTVV.